The sequence of this TCR beta chain was determined in a study of vaccination and CD4 T cells after COVID-19. A word on this clonotype: What it recognizes is unknown.

CDR1 and CDR2 from the germline V gene are SGHRS and YFSETQ. This CDR3 spans 18 amino acids. V gave up 4 bases and J gave up 0 bases; unmatched junction bases: 9. Once obtained from cultured CD4+ T cells, the DNA was sequenced using the Oncomine TCR Beta short-read assay. TCRdb re-called the PCR reads with MiXCR, one entry per CDR3 protein. The table shows 15,000 to 19,000 distinct CDR3 sequences, with about two fifths occurring only once. The treatment was: roughly 11-day PBMC culture with coronavirus spike peptide pools or control peptides (ViraFEST assay). The material sequenced was CD4+ T cells from blood, cultured in vitro, taken before SARS-CoV-2 vaccination. This clonotype originated in a human donor who had recovered from COVID-19. This chain uses TRBV5-1 with TRBJ2-7; TRBD2 matches 14 bases. The CDR3 protein is CASSPGLAGVLSSYEQYF. Written as DNA, the CDR3 is TGCGCCAGCAGCCCGGGACTAGCGGGAGTCTTGAGCTCCTACGAGCAGTACTTC.